This section outlines one TCR beta chain sequence together with its context. The antigen is not known. This entry belongs to a study of cytomegalovirus exposure and HLA in healthy donors. The CDR3 is made up of 15 amino acids. The V end lost 7 bases, the J end lost 5 bases, and 21 bases lay between the germline ends. Germline-derived CDR1 and CDR2 are SGHRS and YFSETQ. Study-level results: Looking again later, the authors saw that most CMV-associated TCR beta chains seemed HLA-restricted.

PCR involved 60 Vbeta and 13 Jbeta primers. TCRdb's copy holds only in-frame clones and misses some; the assay was immunoSEQ multiplex PCR. Of 200,000 or so clones in the sample, over 75% are singletons; the top ten hold around 0.21%. The specimen sequenced was PBMCs. The rearrangement joins TRBV5-1 to TRBJ2-5; tentative D call: TRBD1 (6 bases). This clonotype was sampled from a girl less than two years old in good health and CMV-seronegative. For the CDR3, the DNA is TGCGCCAGCGTCCAGACGGGACATCACACGGAGACCCAGTACTTC. This sequence encodes CASVQTGHHTETQYF.